The source of this T cell receptor (beta chain) is a study of cytomegalovirus exposure and HLA in healthy donors. Regarding the study as a whole: Sequencing had likely introduced a cluster of highly shared sequence variants as an artifact.

13 Jbeta primers and 60 Vbeta primers were used for the PCR. Per the authors' pipeline: Later, an analysis found about 80 million unique TCR beta chains, and 10 million to 11 million of these were shared. Clones were read by immunoSEQ multiplex PCR, and TCRdb kept only the in-frame ones, dropping some. V, J and clone size reflect that table, while D and trimming were determined from the DNA. The sample yields under 200,000 clones, 70% to 85% seen once. Trimming stripped 6 bases from V and 0 bases from J, with 11 bases between. Germline V gene lookup returns CDR1 MNHNS and CDR2 SASEGT. The CDR3 length is 14 residues. This clone was recorded a few times. Its antigen is as yet unknown.

This chain links TRBV6-1 with TRBJ1-1; a weak D match, TRBD1 (5 bases). The TCR originated in a woman between 40 and 55 years old in good health and CMV-seronegative. The sequenced sample was PBMCs. CDR3: CASRQGSMNTEAFF. The DNA of the CDR3 is TGTGCCAGCAGGCAGGGTAGCATGAACACTGAAGCTTTCTTT.